The clone carrying this T cell receptor (beta chain) occurred many times. Its antigen is as yet unknown. This record belongs to a study of breast tumors, draining lymph nodes, adjacent tissues. The study's findings and limits: Most tumor T cells seemingly derive from lymph node, then expand in tumor.

MiXCR was run by TCRdb on the multiplex PCR reads, yielding one entry per CDR3 protein. The sample consists of about 140,000 distinct CDR3 sequences, around 20% of them appearing once. Axillary draining lymph nodes of breast cancer patients supplied the node samples. Germline V CDR1 and CDR2: SGHAT, FQNNGV. Trimming left V 1 base short and J 8 bases short, with 16 bases between. This CDR3 contains 15 residues. This sequence was found in a female donor with breast cancer. Some clones in this sample may be carry-over from other donors' samples. The specimen was axillary lymph node tissue. The chain links TRBV11-2 to TRBJ2-3; unclear D gene. DNA of the CDR3: TGTGCCAGCAGCTTAGGTGGCTCTCTGCGTGGTACGCAGTATTTT. It codes for CASSLGGSLRGTQYF.